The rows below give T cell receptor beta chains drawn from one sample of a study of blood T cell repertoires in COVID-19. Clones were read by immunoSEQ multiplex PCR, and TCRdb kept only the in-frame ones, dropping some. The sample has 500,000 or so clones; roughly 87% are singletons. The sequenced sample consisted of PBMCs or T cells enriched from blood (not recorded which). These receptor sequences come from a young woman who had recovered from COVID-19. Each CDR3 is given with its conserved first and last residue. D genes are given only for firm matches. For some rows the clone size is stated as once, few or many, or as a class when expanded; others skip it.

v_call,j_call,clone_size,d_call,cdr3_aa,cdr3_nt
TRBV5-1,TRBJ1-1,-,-,CASSLGVNTEAFF,TGCGCCAGCAGCTTAGGAGTGAACACTGAAGCTTTCTTT
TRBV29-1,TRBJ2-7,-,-,CSVETGFEQYF,TGCAGCGTTGAAACAGGGTTCGAGCAGTACTTC
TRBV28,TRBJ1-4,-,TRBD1,CASGGPGTANEKLFF,TGTGCCAGCGGGGGGCCCGGGACAGCTAATGAAAAACTGTTTTTT
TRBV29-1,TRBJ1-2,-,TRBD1,CSVDLGAGGLDGYTF,TGCAGCGTTGATTTAGGGGCAGGGGGTCTTGATGGCTACACCTTC
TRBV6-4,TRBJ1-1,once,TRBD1,CASSATGGTEAFF,TGTGCCAGCAGCGCCACAGGGGGCACTGAAGCTTTCTTT
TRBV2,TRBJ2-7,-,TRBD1,CASTEGGFGNEQYF,TGTGCCAGCACGGAAGGGGGCTTTGGGAACGAGCAGTACTTC
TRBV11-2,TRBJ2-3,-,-,CASPGDTQYF,TGTGCCTCCCCGGGGGATACGCAGTATTTT
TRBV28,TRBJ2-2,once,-,CASSFRVGELFF,TGTGCCAGCAGTTTCCGGGTCGGGGAGCTGTTTTTT
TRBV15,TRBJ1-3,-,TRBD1,CATSRDRIPGTGSGNTIYF,TGTGCCACCAGCAGAGATCGGATCCCCGGGACAGGGTCTGGAAACACCATATATTTT
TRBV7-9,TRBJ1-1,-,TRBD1,CASSLRGGDTEAFF,TGTGCCAGCAGCTTACGAGGGGGCGACACTGAAGCTTTCTTT
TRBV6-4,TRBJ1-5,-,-,CASLWGRSNQPQHF,TGTGCCAGTCTTTGGGGGCGCAGCAATCAGCCCCAGCATTTT
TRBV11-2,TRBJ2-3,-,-,CASSLKRSTDTQYF,TGTGCCAGCAGCTTAAAGCGGTCCACAGATACGCAGTATTTT
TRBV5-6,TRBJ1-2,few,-,CASTSYRTAGYTF,TGTGCCAGCACATCCTACCGGACAGCCGGCTACACCTTC
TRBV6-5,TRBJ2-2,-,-,CASNPLASNTGELFF,TGTGCCAGCAACCCCTTGGCCTCGAACACCGGGGAGCTGTTTTTT
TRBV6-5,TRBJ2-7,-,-,CASSWKGGYEQYF,TGTGCCAGCAGTTGGAAAGGGGGATACGAGCAGTACTTC
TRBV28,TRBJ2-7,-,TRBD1,CASSLPGTVSYEQYF,TGTGCCAGCAGTTTACCCGGGACAGTCTCCTACGAGCAGTACTTC
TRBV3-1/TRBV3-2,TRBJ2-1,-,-,CASSLPGGANNEQFF,TGTGCCAGCAGCCTACCGGGGGGCGCAAACAATGAGCAGTTCTTC
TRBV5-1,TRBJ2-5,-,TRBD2,CASSPDGGQETQYF,TGCGCCAGCAGCCCGGACGGGGGGCAAGAGACCCAGTACTTC
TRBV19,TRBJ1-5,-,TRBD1,CASSYIRTGDQPQHF,TGTGCCAGTAGTTATATAAGGACAGGAGATCAGCCCCAGCATTTT
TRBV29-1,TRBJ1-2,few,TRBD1,CSVAGGSDYGYTF,TGCAGCGTCGCAGGGGGCTCGGACTATGGCTACACCTTC
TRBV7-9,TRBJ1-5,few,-,CASSLTGGQPQHF,TGTGCCAGCAGCTTAACGGGGGGTCAGCCCCAGCATTTT
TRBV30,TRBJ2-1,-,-,CAWSRGAEQFF,TGTGCCTGGAGTCGGGGGGCTGAGCAGTTCTTC
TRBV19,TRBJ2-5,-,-,CASSRGGAGETQYF,TGTGCCAGTAGTAGAGGGGGGGCGGGTGAGACCCAGTACTTC
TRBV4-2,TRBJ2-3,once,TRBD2,CASSQEIAGGQDTQYF,TGTGCCAGCAGCCAAGAAATTGCGGGGGGGCAAGATACGCAGTATTTT
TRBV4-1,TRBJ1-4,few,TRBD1,CASSQGTGGGEKLFF,TGCGCCAGCAGCCAAGGAACAGGGGGCGGTGAAAAACTGTTTTTT
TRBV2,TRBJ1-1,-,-,CASSEGGQNTEAFF,TGTGCCAGCAGTGAAGGGGGGCAGAACACTGAAGCTTTCTTT
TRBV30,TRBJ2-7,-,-,CAWSLGTGYEEYF,TGTGCCTGGAGTTTGGGCACAGGGTACGAGGAGTACTTC
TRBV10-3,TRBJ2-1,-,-,CAVDSDSYNEQFF,TGTGCCGTCGACAGTGACTCCTACAATGAGCAGTTCTTC
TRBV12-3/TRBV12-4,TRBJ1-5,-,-,CASSDRGQPQHF,TGTGCCAGCAGTGACAGAGGTCAGCCCCAGCATTTT
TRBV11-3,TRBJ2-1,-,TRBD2,CASSILAGNEQFF,TGTGCCAGCAGCATTTTAGCGGGGAATGAGCAGTTCTTC
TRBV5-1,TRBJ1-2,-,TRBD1,CATGTDYGYTF,TGCGCCACTGGGACAGATTATGGCTACACCTTC
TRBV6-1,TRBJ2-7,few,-,CASSEAWQTYEQYF,TGTGCCAGCAGTGAAGCGTGGCAGACCTACGAGCAGTACTTC
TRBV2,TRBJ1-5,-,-,CASGGEGYQPQHF,TGTGCCAGCGGAGGGGAAGGCTATCAGCCCCAGCATTTT
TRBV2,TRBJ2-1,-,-,CASSVPARGNEQFF,TGTGCCAGCAGTGTTCCGGCTCGAGGAAATGAGCAGTTCTTC
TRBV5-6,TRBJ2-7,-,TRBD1,CASSGLGDSSYEQYF,TGTGCCAGCAGCGGTCTCGGGGACAGCTCCTACGAGCAGTACTTC
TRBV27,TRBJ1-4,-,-,CASSFTEGDGKLFF,TGTGCCAGCAGTTTCACAGAGGGAGACGGGAAACTGTTTTTT
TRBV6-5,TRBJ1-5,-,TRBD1,CASSSDRDHQPQHF,TGTGCCAGCAGCTCGGACAGGGACCATCAGCCCCAGCATTTT
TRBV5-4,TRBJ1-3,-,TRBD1,CASSQDRGKLRGNTIYF,TGTGCCAGCAGTCAGGACAGGGGGAAGCTGAGAGGAAACACCATATATTTT
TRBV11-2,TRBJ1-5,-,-,CASSLGGFGEVHF,TGTGCCAGCAGCTTAGGGGGTTTCGGGGAAGTGCATTTT
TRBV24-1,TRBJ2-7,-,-,CATSDFRRAEKQYF,TGTGCCACCAGTGATTTCCGCAGGGCGGAAAAGCAGTACTTC